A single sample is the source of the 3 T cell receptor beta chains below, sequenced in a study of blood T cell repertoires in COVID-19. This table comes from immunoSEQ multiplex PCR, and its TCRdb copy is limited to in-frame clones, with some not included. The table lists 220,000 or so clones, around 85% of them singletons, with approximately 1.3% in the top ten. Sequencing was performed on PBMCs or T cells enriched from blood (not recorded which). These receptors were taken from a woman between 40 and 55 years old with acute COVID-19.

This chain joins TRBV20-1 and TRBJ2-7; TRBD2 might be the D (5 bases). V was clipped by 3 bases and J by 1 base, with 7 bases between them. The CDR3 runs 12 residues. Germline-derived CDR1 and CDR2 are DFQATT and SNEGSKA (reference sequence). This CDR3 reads CSASWESYEQYF. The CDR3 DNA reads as TGCAGTGCTAGTTGGGAGTCCTACGAGCAGTACTTC.

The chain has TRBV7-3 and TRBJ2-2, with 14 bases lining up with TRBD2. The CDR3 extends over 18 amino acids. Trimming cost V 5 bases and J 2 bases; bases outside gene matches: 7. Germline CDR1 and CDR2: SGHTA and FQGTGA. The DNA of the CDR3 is TGTGCCAGCAGCCTCAGGACTAGCGGGGGGCTTAACACCGGGGAGCTGTTTTTT. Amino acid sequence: CASSLRTSGGLNTGELFF.

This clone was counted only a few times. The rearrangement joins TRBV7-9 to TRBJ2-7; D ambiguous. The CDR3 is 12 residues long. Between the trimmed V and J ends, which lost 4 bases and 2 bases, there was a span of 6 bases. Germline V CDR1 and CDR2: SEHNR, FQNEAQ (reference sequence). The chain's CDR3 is CASSSEAYEQYF. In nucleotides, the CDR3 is TGTGCCAGCAGCTCTGAGGCCTACGAGCAGTACTTC.